A single sample is the source of the 20 T cell receptor beta chains below, sequenced in a study of human CD8 memory T cell subsets. UMI-labeled 5' RACE yielded the TCR beta libraries. TCRdb re-called the 5' RACE reads and gives one entry per CDR3 protein, without DNA. Recorded for this sample: some 5,300 distinct CDR3 sequences. Exhausted-like traits marked the TPEX cells, which were CCR7+ PD-1+ TIGIT+ early memory CD8+ T cells. The sample comprised CD8+ T cells from PBMCs. These receptors were obtained from a human donor in good health.

The CDR3 protein is CASSQGQDYGYTF. The V gene is TRBV13, the J gene TRBJ1-2; the D call of TRBD1 rests on TCRdb alone, since no DNA is present to check it. The CDR3 contains 13 residues. The germline V gene has CDR1 PRHDT and CDR2 FYEKMQ (reference sequence).

CDR3 sequence: CSASGIAGPTDTQYF. The rearrangement links TRBV20-1 to TRBJ2-3; TCRdb calls TRBD2, which cannot be checked without DNA. The germline gives CDR1 DFQATT, CDR2 SNEGSKA (reference sequence). The CDR3 runs to 15 residues.

V is TRBV29-1 and J is TRBJ1-3; the D call from TCRdb, TRBD1, cannot be confirmed without DNA. Per germline, CDR1 SQVTM and CDR2 ANQGSEA. The CDR3 runs to 13 residues. CDR3 sequence: CSVTRGRGNTIYF. Variable domain in full (rest from reference TRBV29-1 and TRBJ1-3): SAVISQKPSRDICQRGTSLTIQCQVDSQVTMMFWYRQQPGQSLTLIATANQGSEATYESGFVIDKFPISRPNLTFSTLTVSNMSPEDSSIYLCSVTRGRGNTIYFGEGSWLTVV.

This rearrangement joins TRBV7-8 to TRBJ2-5; TCRdb returns TRBD1, unconfirmable since there is no DNA. The CDR3 is 15 residues long. Germline V lookup: CDR1 SGHVS, CDR2 FQNEAQ. The CDR3 region is CASSFERGRQETQYF.

This rearrangement joins TRBV27 to TRBJ1-2; the D call from TCRdb, TRBD1, cannot be confirmed without DNA. This CDR3 spans 12 amino acids. Germline V gives CDR1 MNHEY, CDR2 SMNVEV (reference sequence). CDR3 region: CATRWQGYGYTF.

The chain employs TRBV2 and TRBJ2-1; the TCRdb call, TRBD1, lacks DNA for checking. Germline-derived CDR1 and CDR2 are SNHLY and FYNNEI. There are 15 residues in the CDR3. CDR3 protein: CASRQGGSSYNEQFF.

Frequency places this clonotype as medium-sized (0.01 to 0.1%). The chain links TRBV10-2 to TRBJ1-5; as DNA is missing, the TRBD1 call by TCRdb cannot be tested. Germline V lookup: CDR1 WSHSY, CDR2 SAAADI. This CDR3 region has 14 residues. CDR3 in amino acids: CASSEIQGNQPQHF.

The V gene is TRBV7-2, the J gene TRBJ2-1; TCRdb's assignment of TRBD1 cannot be checked, as there is no DNA. The germline V gene has CDR1 SGHTA and CDR2 FQGNSA. The CDR3 contains 11 residues. The CDR3 region is CASTSGGEQFF.

The CDR3 spells CASSQTLWGGNEQYF. V and J are TRBV4-1 and TRBJ2-7; TCRdb outputs TRBD1, but without DNA this stays unchecked. The CDR3 extends over 15 amino acids. Germline lookup yields CDR1 MGHRA and CDR2 YSYEKL.

This chain connects TRBV20-1 to TRBJ1-5. The CDR3 runs 17 residues. CDR1 and CDR2 (germline): DFQATT, SNEGSKA (reference sequence). CDR3 amino acids: CSAPRTSGSRLNQPQHF.

The chain uses TRBV7-2 and TRBJ2-1; the D call from TCRdb, TRBD1, cannot be confirmed without DNA. This CDR3 spans 16 amino acids. CDR1 SGHTA and CDR2 FQGNSA come from the germline V gene. CDR3 sequence: CASTQDPLDSYNEQFF.

The genes are TRBV10-3 and TRBJ2-2; TCRdb's assignment of TRBD2 cannot be checked, as there is no DNA. Germline loops: CDR1 ENHRY, CDR2 SYGVKD. The CDR3 is 16 amino acids. The CDR3 region is CAISDEAGANTGELFF.

The chain uses TRBV4-3 and TRBJ2-1; no DNA is available, so the TRBD2 call from TCRdb remains unchecked. CDR1 and CDR2 from the germline V gene are LGHNA and YSLEER. This CDR3 comprises 16 residues. CDR3 loop: CASSQEGGTRYNEQFF.

The chain carries TRBV6-1 and TRBJ1-1. The germline V gene has CDR1 MNHNS and CDR2 SASEGT. The CDR3 runs to 11 residues. The CDR3 region is CASERSGEAFF.

The V call is TRBV20-1, the J call TRBJ2-1; absent DNA, TCRdb's TRBD2 call cannot be checked. CDR1 is DFQATT, CDR2 SNEGSKA, per germline (reference sequence). The CDR3 is made up of 16 amino acids. The CDR3 sequence is CSADPTSGGGYNEQFF.

V gene TRBV5-4 combines with J gene TRBJ1-2; absent DNA, TCRdb's TRBD1 call cannot be checked. CDR3 length: 12 amino acids. Germline assignment: CDR1 SGHNT and CDR2 YYREEE (reference sequence). CDR3 region: CASSRDSYGYTF.

CDR3: CASSQTGLPEAFF. V is TRBV7-8 and J is TRBJ1-1; without DNA, the TCRdb call of TRBD1 cannot be checked. Germline-derived CDR1 and CDR2 are SGHVS and FQNEAQ. The CDR3 has 13 residues.

The chain couples TRBV28 to TRBJ1-2. The CDR3 is made up of 12 amino acids. Germline CDR1 reads MDHEN; CDR2 reads SYDVKM. The CDR3 reads CASSAVGGGYTF.

This clonotype is deemed medium-sized by its frequency. This chain joins TRBV27 and TRBJ2-7; TCRdb lists TRBD1, though no DNA is available to test this call. This CDR3 region has 17 residues. CDR1 and CDR2 from the germline V gene are MNHEY and SMNVEV (reference sequence). The CDR3 loop reads CASSKVAGTGLIYEQYF.

CDR3 sequence: CASSFSESYEQYF. The chain carries TRBV11-2 and TRBJ2-7. The CDR3 spans 13 residues. Per germline, CDR1 SGHAT and CDR2 FQNNGV.